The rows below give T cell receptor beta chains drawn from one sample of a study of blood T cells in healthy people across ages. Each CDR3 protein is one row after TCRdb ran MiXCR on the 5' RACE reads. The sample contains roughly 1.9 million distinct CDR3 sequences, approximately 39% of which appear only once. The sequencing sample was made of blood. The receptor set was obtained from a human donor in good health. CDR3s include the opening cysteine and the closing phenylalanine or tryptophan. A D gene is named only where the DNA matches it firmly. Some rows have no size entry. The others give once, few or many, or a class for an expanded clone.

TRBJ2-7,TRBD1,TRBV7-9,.,TGTGCCAGCAGCCCCCCCACAGGGGGCCTCACCTACGAGCAGTACTTC,CASSPPTGGLTYEQYF
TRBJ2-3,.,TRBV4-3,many,TGCGCCAGCAGCCAAGATCCCTTCACAGATACGCAGTATTTT,CASSQDPFTDTQYF
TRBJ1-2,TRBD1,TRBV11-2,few,TGTGCCAGCAGCACAGTCCGGGACAGATATGGCTACACCTTC,CASSTVRDRYGYTF
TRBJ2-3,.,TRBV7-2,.,TGTGCCAGCACCAAAGTACTGGCGGGCACAGATACGCAGTATTTT,CASTKVLAGTDTQYF
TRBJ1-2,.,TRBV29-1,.,TGCAGCGTTGAAGTTGTCTACAGGGTTACTAACTATGGCTACACCTTC,CSVEVVYRVTNYGYTF
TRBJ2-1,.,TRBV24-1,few,TGTGCCACCAGTGTAGCGCTAGGGGGGTACAATGAGCAGTTCTTC,CATSVALGGYNEQFF
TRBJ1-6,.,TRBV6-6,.,TGTGCCAGCAGTTACAGGATCGAGGGAGGTTCACCCCTCCACTTT,CASSYRIEGGSPLHF
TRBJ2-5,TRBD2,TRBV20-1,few,TGCAGTGCTGCATCGCTAGCGGGGGGTAGGGAGACCCAGTACTTC,CSAASLAGGRETQYF
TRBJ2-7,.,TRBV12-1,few,TGTGCCAGCAGCCAACCGGGAACTAGTGTCCACGAGCAGTACTTC,CASSQPGTSVHEQYF
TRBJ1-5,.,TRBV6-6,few,TGTGCCAGCAGTTACGTGGGGGATCAGCCCCAGCATTTT,CASSYVGDQPQHF
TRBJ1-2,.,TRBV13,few,TGTGCCAGCAGCTTAGGGAACCCAGAAAGGCGTGCCTATGGCTACACCTTC,CASSLGNPERRAYGYTF
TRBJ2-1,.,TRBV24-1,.,TGTGCCACCAGTGAGTCCCGGCCAGGAGAAAACAATGAGCAGTTCTTC,CATSESRPGENNEQFF
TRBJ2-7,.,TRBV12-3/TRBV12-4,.,TGTGCCAGCAGTTCGTTCTTGACCCAGGGGCTCTACGAGCAGTACTTC,CASSSFLTQGLYEQYF
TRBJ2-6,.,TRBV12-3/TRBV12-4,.,TGTGCCAGCAGTTTAGCAAGACCTGGGGCCAACGTCCTGACTTTC,CASSLARPGANVLTF
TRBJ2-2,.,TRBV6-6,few,TGTGCCAGCAGTTATATCACTAACACCGGGGAGCTGTTTTTT,CASSYITNTGELFF
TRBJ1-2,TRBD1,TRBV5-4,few,TGTGCCAGCAGCTTGGGGACAGGGAGAACAAGTTATGGCTACACCTTC,CASSLGTGRTSYGYTF
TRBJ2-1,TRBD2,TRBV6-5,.,TGTGCCAGCATTAAACTAGCGGGGGAGTACAATGAGCAGTTCTTC,CASIKLAGEYNEQFF
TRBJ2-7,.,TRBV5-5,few,TGTGCCAGCAGCTTGGGGGTGGCGGGGAACGAGCAGTACTTC,CASSLGVAGNEQYF
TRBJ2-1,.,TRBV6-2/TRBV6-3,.,TGTGCCAGCAGTTACCGGGGGCCCTACGAGCAGGACTTC,CASSYRGPYEQDF
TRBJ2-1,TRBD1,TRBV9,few,TGTGCCAGCAGCGCAGACGGACAGGGAGCCTACAATGAGCAGTTCTTC,CASSADGQGAYNEQFF
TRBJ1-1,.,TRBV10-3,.,TGTGCCATCAGTGAGTCGCGGACAGTGACTGAAGCTTTCTTT,CAISESRTVTEAFF
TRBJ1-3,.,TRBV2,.,TGTGCCAGCACAATTGGGGGAAACACCATATATTTT,CASTIGGNTIYF
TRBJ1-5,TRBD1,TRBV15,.,TGTGCCACCAGCCCTCCCGGGACAGTCGACCAGCCCCAGCATTTT,CATSPPGTVDQPQHF
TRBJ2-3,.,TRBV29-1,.,TGCAGCGGAAGACCGTCAGGGGCGGTCACAGATACGCAGTATTTT,CSGRPSGAVTDTQYF
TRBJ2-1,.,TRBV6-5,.,TGTACCAGCAGGGCCGACGGACAGATCTACAATGAGCAGTTCTTC,CTSRADGQIYNEQFF
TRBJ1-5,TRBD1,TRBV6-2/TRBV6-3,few,TGTGCCAGCAGTTCTACGAAGGCGCCCCCGGGACAGAGGCGGCCCCAGCATTTT,CASSSTKAPPGQRRPQHF
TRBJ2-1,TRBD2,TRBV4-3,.,TGCGCCAGCAGCCAAGGACTAGCGGGGGGTGGATCCTACAATGAGCAGTTCTTC,CASSQGLAGGGSYNEQFF
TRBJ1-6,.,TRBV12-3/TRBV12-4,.,TGTGCCAGCAGCCGAGGAGGGGGTCGGGATCCACCCCTCCACTTT,CASSRGGGRDPPLHF
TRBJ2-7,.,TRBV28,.,TGTGTCAGCAGATCCAGGGCAACCTACGAGCAGTACTTC,CVSRSRATYEQYF
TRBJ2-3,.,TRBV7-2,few,TGTGCCAGCAGCCTGGACGGACTCACAGATACGCAGTATTTT,CASSLDGLTDTQYF
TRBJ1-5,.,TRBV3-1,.,TGTGCCAGCAGCCAGAGACTGCGCAATCAGCCCCAGCATTTT,CASSQRLRNQPQHF
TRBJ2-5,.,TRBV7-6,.,TGTGCCAGCAGCTCCCACGGGACGCCGTGGGTGACCCAGTACTTC,CASSSHGTPWVTQYF
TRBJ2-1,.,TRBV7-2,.,TGTGCCAGCAGCTTAGGACTTATGGAGCTTGAGCAGTTCTTC,CASSLGLMELEQFF
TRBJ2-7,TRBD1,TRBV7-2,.,TGTGCCAGCAGCTTAGTGGACAGGGATGGCGAGCAGTACTTC,CASSLVDRDGEQYF
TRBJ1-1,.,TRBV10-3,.,TGTGCCATCAGTGACAGGGGTGAGGACACTGAAGCTTTCTTT,CAISDRGEDTEAFF
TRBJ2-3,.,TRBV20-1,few,TGCAGTGCTAGCGACGGCAGAAACACAGATACGCAGTATTTT,CSASDGRNTDTQYF
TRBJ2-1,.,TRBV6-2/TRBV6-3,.,TGTGTCAGCAGCCCCGGGACTGGCCCTTATGAGCAGTTCTTC,CVSSPGTGPYEQFF
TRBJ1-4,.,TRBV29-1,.,TGCAGCGTTGAGGCAGAGAGCGATGAAAAACTGTTTTTT,CSVEAESDEKLFF
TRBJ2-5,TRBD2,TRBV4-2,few,TGTGCCAGCAGCCAAAAAGCGGGGGGCCCCCCGGGGACCCAGTACTTC,CASSQKAGGPPGTQYF
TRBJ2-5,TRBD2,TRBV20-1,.,TGCAGTGCCCCTGGGGCGGGACTAGCGGAAGAGACCCAGTACTTC,CSAPGAGLAEETQYF
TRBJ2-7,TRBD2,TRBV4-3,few,TGCGCCAGCAGCCAAACTCGGACTAGCGGGACCTCCTACGAGCAGTACTTC,CASSQTRTSGTSYEQYF
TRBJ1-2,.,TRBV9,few,TGTGCCAGCAGCGTTGGACTCTTTGGCTATGGCTACACCTTC,CASSVGLFGYGYTF
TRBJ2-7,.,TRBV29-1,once,TGCAGCGTTCGGTGGGGGACCTACGAGCAGTACTTC,CSVRWGTYEQYF
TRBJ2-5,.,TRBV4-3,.,TGCGCCAGCAACCAAGTTCGTTTGTCGGAGCAGTACTTC,CASNQVRLSEQYF
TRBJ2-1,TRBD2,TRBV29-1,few,TGCAGCGTTGACCAAGCGGGGGGGATTTTGGATGAGCAGTTCTTC,CSVDQAGGILDEQFF
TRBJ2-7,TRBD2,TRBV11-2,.,TGTGCCGGCAGCTCAGATCAAGCGGGGGAATTATACGAGCAGTACTTC,CAGSSDQAGELYEQYF
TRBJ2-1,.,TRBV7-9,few,TGTGCCAGCAGCTTCATGAGGATAGGGAGCAATGAGCAGTTCTTC,CASSFMRIGSNEQFF
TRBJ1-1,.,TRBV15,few,TGTGCCACCAGCAGAGGTGTACAGGGCATGAACACTGAAGCTTTCTTT,CATSRGVQGMNTEAFF
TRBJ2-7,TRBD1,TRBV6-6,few,TGTGCCAGCACCCCGGGACAGACTAACTACGAGCAGTACTTC,CASTPGQTNYEQYF
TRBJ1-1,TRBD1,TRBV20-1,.,TGCAGTGCTCCTACTGACAGGGCTAGGACTGAAGCTTTCTTT,CSAPTDRARTEAFF
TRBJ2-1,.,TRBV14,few,TGTGCCAGCTCCAAATGGGGAATTCGACAACCAAGCTCCTACAATGAGCAGTTCTTC,CASSKWGIRQPSSYNEQFF
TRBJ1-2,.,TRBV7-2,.,TGTGCCAGCAGCTTAGAACGACAGTCCTATGGCTACACCTTC,CASSLERQSYGYTF
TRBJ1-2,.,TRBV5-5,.,TGTGCCAGCAGCCTTTTTAGCTACACCTTC,CASSLFSYTF
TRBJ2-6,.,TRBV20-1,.,TGCAGTGCCTCCCTAGACAGGCCCTCTGGGGCCAACTTCCTGACTTTC,CSASLDRPSGANFLTF
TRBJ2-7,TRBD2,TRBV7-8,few,TGTGCCAGCAGCTTAGTAGGGACTAGCCTTCCGAGCGAGCAGTACTTC,CASSLVGTSLPSEQYF
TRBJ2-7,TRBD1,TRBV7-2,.,TGTGCCAACAGCTTTCTCAGGGGGAATGAGCAGTACTTC,CANSFLRGNEQYF
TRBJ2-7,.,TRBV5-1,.,TGCGCCAGCAGCTCCGCCGGGAACCCCCCCTACGAGCAGTACTTC,CASSSAGNPPYEQYF
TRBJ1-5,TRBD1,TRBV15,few,TGTGCCACCAGCAGAGACAGGGGGGGTCAGCCCCAGCATTTT,CATSRDRGGQPQHF
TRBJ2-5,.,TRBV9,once,TGTGCCAGCAGCGTAGATTTTCCAGGCGGAGAGACCCAGTACTTC,CASSVDFPGGETQYF